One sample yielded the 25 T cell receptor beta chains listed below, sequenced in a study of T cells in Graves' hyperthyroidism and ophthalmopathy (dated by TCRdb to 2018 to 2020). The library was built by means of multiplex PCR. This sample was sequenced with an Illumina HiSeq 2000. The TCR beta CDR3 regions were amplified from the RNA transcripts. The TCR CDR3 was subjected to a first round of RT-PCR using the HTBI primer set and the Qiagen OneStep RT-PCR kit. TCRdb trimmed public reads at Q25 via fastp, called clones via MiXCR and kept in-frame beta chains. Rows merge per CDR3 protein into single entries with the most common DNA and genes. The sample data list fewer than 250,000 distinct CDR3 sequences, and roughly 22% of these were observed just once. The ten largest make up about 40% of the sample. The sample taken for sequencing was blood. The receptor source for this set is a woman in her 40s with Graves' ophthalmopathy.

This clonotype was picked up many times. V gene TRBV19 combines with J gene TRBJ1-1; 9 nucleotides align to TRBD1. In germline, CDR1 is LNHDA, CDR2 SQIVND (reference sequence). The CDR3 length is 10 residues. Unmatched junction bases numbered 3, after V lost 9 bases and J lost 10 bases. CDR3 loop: CASKQGAAFF. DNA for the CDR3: TGTGCCAGCAAACAGGGGGCAGCTTTCTTT.

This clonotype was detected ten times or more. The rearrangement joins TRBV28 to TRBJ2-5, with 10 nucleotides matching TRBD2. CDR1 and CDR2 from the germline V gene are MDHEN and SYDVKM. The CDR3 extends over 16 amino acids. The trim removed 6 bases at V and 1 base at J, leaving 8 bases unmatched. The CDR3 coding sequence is TGTGCCAGCAGCACTATGACTAGCGGGTTCCAAGAGACCCAGTACTTC. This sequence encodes CASSTMTSGFQETQYF.

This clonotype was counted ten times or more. The DNA of the CDR3 is TGTGCCAGCAGCCGGGGAGAGGGACTAGGACCTTACGAGCAGTACTTC. Its translation is CASSRGEGLGPYEQYF. The genes are TRBV11-1 and TRBJ2-7; 8 bases match TRBD2. Germline assignment: CDR1 SGHAT and CDR2 FQDESV (reference sequence). This CDR3 comprises 16 residues. V was clipped by 5 bases and J by 4 bases; unmatched bases: 13.

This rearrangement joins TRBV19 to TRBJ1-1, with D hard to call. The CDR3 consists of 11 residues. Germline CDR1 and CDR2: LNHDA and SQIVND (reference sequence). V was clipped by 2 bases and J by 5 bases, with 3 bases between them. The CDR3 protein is CASSIFTEAFF. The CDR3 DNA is TGTGCCAGTAGTATATTTACTGAAGCTTTCTTT.

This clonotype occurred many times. The CDR3 nucleotides read TGCGCCAGCAGCTCGGCTCTCGGGGGAGTGGACGAGCAGTACTTC. It is translated as CASSSALGGVDEQYF. This chain joins TRBV5-1 and TRBJ2-7, with D possibly being TRBD2 (6 bases). Trimming stripped 3 bases from V and 5 bases from J, with 18 bases between. The CDR3 totals 15 residues. The germline gives CDR1 SGHRS, CDR2 YFSETQ.

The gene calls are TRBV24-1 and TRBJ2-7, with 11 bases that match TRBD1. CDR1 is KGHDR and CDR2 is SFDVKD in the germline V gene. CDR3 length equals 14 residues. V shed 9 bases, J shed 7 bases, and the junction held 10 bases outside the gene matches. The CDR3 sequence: CATSAGTGGREQYF. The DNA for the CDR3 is TGTGCCACCTCTGCCGGGACAGGGGGTAGGGAGCAGTACTTC.

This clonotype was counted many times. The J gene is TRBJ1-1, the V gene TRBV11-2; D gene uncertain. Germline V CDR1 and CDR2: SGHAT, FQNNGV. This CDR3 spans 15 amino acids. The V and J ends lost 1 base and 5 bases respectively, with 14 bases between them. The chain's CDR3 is CASSLGTQAYTEAFF. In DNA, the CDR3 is TGTGCCAGCAGCTTAGGGACTCAAGCCTATACTGAAGCTTTCTTT.

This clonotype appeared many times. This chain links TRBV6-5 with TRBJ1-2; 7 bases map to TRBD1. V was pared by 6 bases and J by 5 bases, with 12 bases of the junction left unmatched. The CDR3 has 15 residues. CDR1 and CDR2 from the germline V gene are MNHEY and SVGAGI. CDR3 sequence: CASRQINRDSYGYTF. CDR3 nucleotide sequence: TGTGCCAGCAGGCAAATCAACCGGGACAGTTATGGCTACACCTTC.

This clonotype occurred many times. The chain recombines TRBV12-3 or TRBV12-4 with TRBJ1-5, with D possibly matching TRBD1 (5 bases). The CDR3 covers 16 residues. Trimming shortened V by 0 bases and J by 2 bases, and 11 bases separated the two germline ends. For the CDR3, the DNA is TGTGCCAGCAGTTTAGCCAGGGTCTATGGCAATCAGCCCCAGCATTTT. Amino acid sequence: CASSLARVYGNQPQHF.

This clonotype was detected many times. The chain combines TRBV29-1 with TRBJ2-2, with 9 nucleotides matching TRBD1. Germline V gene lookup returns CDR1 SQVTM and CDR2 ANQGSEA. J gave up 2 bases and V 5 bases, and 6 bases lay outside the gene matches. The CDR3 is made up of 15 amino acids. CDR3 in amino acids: CSVRWTGANTGELFF. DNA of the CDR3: TGCAGCGTTCGGTGGACAGGGGCTAACACCGGGGAGCTGTTTTTT.

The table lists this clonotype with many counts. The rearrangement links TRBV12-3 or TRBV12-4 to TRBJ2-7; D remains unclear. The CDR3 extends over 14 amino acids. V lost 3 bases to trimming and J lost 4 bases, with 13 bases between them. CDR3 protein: CASSFSNRAYEQYF. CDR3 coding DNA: TGTGCCAGCAGTTTTTCGAACAGAGCATACGAGCAGTACTTC.

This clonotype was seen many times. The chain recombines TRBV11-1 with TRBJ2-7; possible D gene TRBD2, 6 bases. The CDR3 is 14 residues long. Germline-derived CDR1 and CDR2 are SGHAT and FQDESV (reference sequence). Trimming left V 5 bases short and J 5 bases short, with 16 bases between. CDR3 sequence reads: CASSLGGAPDEQYF. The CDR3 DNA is TGTGCCAGCAGCCTCGGGGGAGCGCCGGACGAGCAGTACTTC.

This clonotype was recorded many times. In DNA, the CDR3 is TGTGCCAGCAGCCTAGGGATCGGGGTCGAGCAGTACTTC. This translates into CASSLGIGVEQYF. The chain links TRBV14 to TRBJ2-7; TRBD2 might be the D (5 bases). The V gene's germline CDR1 is SGHDN and CDR2 FVKESK. Trimming stripped 4 bases from V and 6 bases from J, with 13 bases between. The CDR3 has 13 amino acids.

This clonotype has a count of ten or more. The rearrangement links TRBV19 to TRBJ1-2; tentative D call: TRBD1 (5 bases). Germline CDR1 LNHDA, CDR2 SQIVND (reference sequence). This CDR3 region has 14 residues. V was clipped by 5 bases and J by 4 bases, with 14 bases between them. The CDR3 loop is CASSAKGPAYGYTF. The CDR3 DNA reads TGTGCCAGTAGTGCAAAGGGGCCAGCCTATGGCTACACCTTC. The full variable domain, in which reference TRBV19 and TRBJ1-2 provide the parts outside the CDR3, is DGGITQSPKYLFRKEGQNVTLSCEQNLNHDAMYWYRQDPGQGLRLIYYSQIVNDFQKGDIAEGYSVSREKKESFPLTVTSAQKNPTAFYLCASSAKGPAYGYTFGSGTRLTVV.

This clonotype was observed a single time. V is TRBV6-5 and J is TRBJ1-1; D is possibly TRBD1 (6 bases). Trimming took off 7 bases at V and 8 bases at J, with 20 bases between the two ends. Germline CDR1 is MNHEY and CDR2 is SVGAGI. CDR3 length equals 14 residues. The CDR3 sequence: CASTSIPQGGEAFF. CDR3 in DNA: TGTGCCAGCACTTCGATCCCCCAAGGGGGAGAAGCTTTCTTT.

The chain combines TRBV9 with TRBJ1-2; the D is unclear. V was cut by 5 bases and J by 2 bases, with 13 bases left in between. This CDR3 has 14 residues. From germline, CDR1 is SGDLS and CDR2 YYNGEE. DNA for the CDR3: TGTGCCAGCAGTGGTAGGACGGCCAACTATGGCTACACCTTC. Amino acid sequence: CASSGRTANYGYTF.

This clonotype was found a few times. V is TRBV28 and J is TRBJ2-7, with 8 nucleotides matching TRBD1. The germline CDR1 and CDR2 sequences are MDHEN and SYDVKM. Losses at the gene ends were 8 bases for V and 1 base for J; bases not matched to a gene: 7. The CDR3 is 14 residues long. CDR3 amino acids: CASRGTGQSYEQYF. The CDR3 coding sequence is TGTGCCAGCCGGGGGACAGGACAATCCTACGAGCAGTACTTC.

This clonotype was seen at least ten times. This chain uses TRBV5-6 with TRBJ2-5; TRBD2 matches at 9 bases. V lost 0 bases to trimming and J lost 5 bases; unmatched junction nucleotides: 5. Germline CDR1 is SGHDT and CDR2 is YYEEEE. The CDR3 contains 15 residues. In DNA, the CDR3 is TGTGCCAGCAGCTTGGATAGCGGGAGTAGGGAGACCCAGTACTTC. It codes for CASSLDSGSRETQYF.

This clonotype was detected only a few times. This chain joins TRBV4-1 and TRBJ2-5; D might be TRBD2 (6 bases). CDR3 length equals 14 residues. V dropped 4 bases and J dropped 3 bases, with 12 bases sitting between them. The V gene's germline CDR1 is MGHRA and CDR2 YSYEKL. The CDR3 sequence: CASSPGLYEETQYF. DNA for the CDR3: TGCGCCAGCAGCCCGGGACTTTACGAAGAGACCCAGTACTTC.

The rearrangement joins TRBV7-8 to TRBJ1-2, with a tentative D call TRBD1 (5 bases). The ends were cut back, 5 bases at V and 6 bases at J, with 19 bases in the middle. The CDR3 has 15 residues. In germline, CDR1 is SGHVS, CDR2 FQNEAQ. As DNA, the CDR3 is TGTGCCAGCAGCACAGGAGGTGGGCGTCTGGATGGCTACACCTTC. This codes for CASSTGGGRLDGYTF.

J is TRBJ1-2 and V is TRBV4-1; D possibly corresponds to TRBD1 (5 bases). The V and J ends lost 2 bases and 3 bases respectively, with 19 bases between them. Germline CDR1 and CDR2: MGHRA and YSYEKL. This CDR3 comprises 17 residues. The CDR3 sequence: CASSQPPLEGLHYGYTF. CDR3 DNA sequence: TGCGCCAGCAGCCAACCCCCCCTGGAGGGGCTCCACTATGGCTACACCTTC.

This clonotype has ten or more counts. CDR3 nucleotide sequence: TGTGCCAGCAGCGGTGGGGCAGGGCGCCCGGGAAACACCATATATTTT. It encodes CASSGGAGRPGNTIYF. The chain joins TRBV6-1 to TRBJ1-3; perhaps TRBD1 as D (5 bases). Trimming took off 6 bases at V and 4 bases at J, with 19 bases between the two ends. From germline, CDR1 is MNHNS and CDR2 SASEGT. The CDR3 runs to 16 residues.

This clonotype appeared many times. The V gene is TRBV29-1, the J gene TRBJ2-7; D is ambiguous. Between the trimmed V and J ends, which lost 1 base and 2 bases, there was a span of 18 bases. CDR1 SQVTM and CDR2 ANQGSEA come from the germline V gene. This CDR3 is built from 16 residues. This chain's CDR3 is CSVEVQTDLLPYEQYF. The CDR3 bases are TGCAGCGTTGAAGTTCAAACCGACCTGCTTCCCTACGAGCAGTACTTC.

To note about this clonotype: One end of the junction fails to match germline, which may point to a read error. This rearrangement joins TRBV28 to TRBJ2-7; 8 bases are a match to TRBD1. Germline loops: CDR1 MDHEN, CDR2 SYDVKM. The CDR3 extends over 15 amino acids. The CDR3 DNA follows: TGTGCCCGCAGTTTAGGGACAGGATCATCCTACGAGCAGTACTTC. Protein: CARSLGTGSSYEQYF.

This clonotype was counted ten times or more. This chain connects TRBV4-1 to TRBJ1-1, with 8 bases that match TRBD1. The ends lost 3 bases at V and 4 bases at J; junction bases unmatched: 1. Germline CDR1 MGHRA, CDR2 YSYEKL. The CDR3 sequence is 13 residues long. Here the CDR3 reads CASSHTGGTEAFF. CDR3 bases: TGCGCCAGCAGCCATACAGGGGGCACTGAAGCTTTCTTT.